The 30 T cell receptor beta chains given below trace back to one sample, sequenced in a study of shared clonotypes between healthy human individuals. Sequencing used immunoSEQ multiplex PCR; TCRdb keeps in-frame clones, though not all of them. The table includes roughly 1,500,000 clones, nearly 99% detected once. The sample taken for sequencing was naive CD4+ T cells sorted from blood. The subset was: CD45RA+ positively selected. Receptor source: a man younger than 45 in good health.

The J gene is TRBJ2-3, the V gene TRBV11-2; 12 positions match TRBD2. J lost 1 base, V lost 5 bases, and 4 bases had no gene match. Germline V CDR1 and CDR2: SGHAT, FQNNGV. The CDR3 is made up of 16 amino acids. CDR3 amino acids: CASSPRLAGGTDTQYF. The CDR3 DNA reads TGTGCCAGCAGCCCAAGACTAGCGGGAGGCACAGATACGCAGTATTTT.

The chain has TRBV11-3 and TRBJ2-1; TRBD1 or TRBD2 may be the D gene (5 bases each). V lost 9 bases to trimming and J lost 7 bases, with 22 bases between them. Germline-derived CDR1 and CDR2 are SGHNT and YENEEA. The CDR3 runs 15 residues. CDR3 amino acids: CASQVGPGERNEQFF. CDR3 DNA: TGTGCCAGTCAGGTGGGACCTGGAGAGAGGAATGAGCAGTTCTTC.

The chain has TRBV30 and TRBJ2-3; D is ambiguous. The CDR3 has 15 amino acids. Germline V gene sequence: CDR1 GTSNPN, CDR2 SVGIG (reference sequence). Between the trimmed V and J ends, which lost 4 bases and 4 bases, there was a span of 18 bases. The CDR3: CAWTASLFGPDTQYF. The CDR3 bases are TGTGCCTGGACCGCCAGTCTGTTCGGCCCAGATACGCAGTATTTT.

This chain joins TRBV6-4 and TRBJ2-3; D remains unclear. Germline V gives CDR1 MRHNA, CDR2 SNTAGT. CDR3 length: 14 amino acids. Trimming left V 11 bases short and J 2 bases short, with 17 bases between. CDR3 protein: CARRVSHLTDTQYF. In DNA, the CDR3 is TGTGCCCGACGGGTGAGTCACCTCACAGATACGCAGTATTTT.

The chain combines TRBV7-9 with TRBJ1-5; 7 nucleotides match TRBD1. With 5 bases clipped from V and 6 bases from J, the junction kept 7 bases outside the gene matches. Germline CDR1 is SEHNR and CDR2 is FQNEAQ (reference sequence). The CDR3 is made up of 14 amino acids. CDR3 sequence reads: CASSIDRVGQPQHF. CDR3 DNA: TGTGCCAGCAGCATAGACAGGGTCGGTCAGCCCCAGCATTTT.

The CDR3 is CASSPKAGPVESYTF. CDR3 bases: TGTGCCAGCTCACCAAAGGCAGGGCCTGTCGAGAGCTACACCTTC. The chain links TRBV18 to TRBJ1-2, with D possibly TRBD1 on 5 matching bases. The length of the CDR3 is 15 residues. Trimming removed 2 bases from V and 9 bases from J, with 19 bases in between. The germline V gene has CDR1 KGHSH and CDR2 LQKENI.

The chain uses TRBV7-3 and TRBJ2-3; 15 positions match TRBD2. Germline-derived CDR1 and CDR2 are SGHTA and FQGTGA. The CDR3 length is 16 residues. V dropped 4 bases and J dropped 7; count of bases not matched to a gene: 6. The CDR3 loop is CASSSRGLAGGYTQYF. The CDR3, as DNA: TGTGCCAGCAGCTCCCGGGGACTAGCGGGAGGATATACGCAGTATTTT.

The J gene is TRBJ2-5, the V gene TRBV2; 11 nucleotides line up with TRBD1. The CDR3 is 16 amino acids. Germline CDR1 is SNHLY and CDR2 is FYNNEI. With 4 bases clipped from V and 4 bases from J, the junction kept 8 bases outside the gene matches. Here the CDR3 reads CASSAPWDRGSETQYF. The CDR3 DNA follows: TGTGCCAGCAGTGCTCCCTGGGACAGGGGGTCAGAGACCCAGTACTTC.

This clone came up a few times. The chain carries TRBV14 and TRBJ1-2; TRBD1 aligns across 7 bases. The CDR3 loop spans 13 amino acids. Germline V lookup: CDR1 SGHDN, CDR2 FVKESK. V was pared by 4 bases and J by 5 bases, with 4 bases of the junction left unmatched. As DNA, the CDR3 is TGTGCCAGCAGCCCCAGGGGGGTGTATGGCTACACCTTC. Amino acids: CASSPRGVYGYTF. The full variable domain, with the rest looked up from reference TRBV14 and TRBJ1-2, is EAGVTQFPSHSVIEKGQTVTLRCDPISGHDNLYWYRRVMGKEIKFLLHFVKESKQDESGMPNNRFLAERTGGTYSTLKVQPAELEDSGVYFCASSPRGVYGYTFGSGTRLTVV.

V usage is TRBV5-1 and J usage is TRBJ2-5; unclear D gene. CDR1 and CDR2 from the germline V gene are SGHRS and YFSETQ. This CDR3 has 14 residues. With 2 bases removed from V and 5 bases from J, the gap between germline ends came to 13 bases. Written as DNA, the CDR3 is TGCGCCAGCAGCTTCGGTTCTCCCAGGGAGACCCAGTACTTC. Translation: CASSFGSPRETQYF.

This chain joins TRBV29-1 and TRBJ2-2; 9 bases match TRBD1. V shed 3 bases and J 3 bases; nucleotides not matched to a gene: 5. Germline V CDR1 and CDR2: SQVTM, ANQGSEA. This CDR3 is built from 15 residues. The CDR3 nucleotides read TGCAGCGTTGAGAGACGGGACAGGGACACCGGGGAGCTGTTTTTT. Protein sequence: CSVERRDRDTGELFF.

The CDR3 region has the DNA TGCGCCAGCAGCTTAGGAGACACGAAGAATGAGCAGTTCTTC. It translates to CASSLGDTKNEQFF. The chain couples TRBV5-1 to TRBJ2-1; D uncertain. The V gene's germline CDR1 is SGHRS and CDR2 YFSETQ. This CDR3 comprises 14 residues. The V end was cut by 2 bases, the J end by 7 bases, with 13 bases between.

The gene calls are TRBV6-6 and TRBJ1-5; 8 bases line up with TRBD1. From germline, CDR1 is MNHNY and CDR2 SVGAGI (reference sequence). The CDR3 has 15 amino acids. V lost 4 bases to trimming and J lost 6 bases; unmatched junction nucleotides: 8. CDR3: CASSFGQGPPQPQHF. CDR3 coding DNA: TGTGCCAGCAGTTTCGGACAGGGACCCCCTCAGCCCCAGCATTTT.

The genes are TRBV7-6 and TRBJ2-2; maybe TRBD2 (6 bases). Per the germline V gene, CDR1 is SGHVS and CDR2 is FNYEAQ. The length of the CDR3 is 16 residues. V shed 4 bases and J shed 4 bases, with 16 bases lying between them. The CDR3 protein is CASSSSPTRITGELFF. The CDR3 DNA follows: TGTGCCAGCAGCTCAAGCCCGACTAGAATCACCGGGGAGCTGTTTTTT.

The V gene is TRBV18, the J gene TRBJ2-3, with a tentative D call TRBD2 (6 bases). Germline values: CDR1 KGHSH, CDR2 LQKENI. The CDR3 extends over 16 amino acids. V gave up 6 bases and J gave up 2 bases, with 18 bases separating them. CDR3 nucleotide sequence: TGTGCCAGCTCCAGTGGCTTAGCGGCCATCACAGATACGCAGTATTTT. Amino acid sequence: CASSSGLAAITDTQYF.

The rearrangement links TRBV7-2 to TRBJ1-2, with 7 bases that match TRBD1. From germline, CDR1 is SGHTA and CDR2 FQGNSA. The CDR3 covers 17 residues. The ends lost 5 bases at V and 4 bases at J; junction bases unmatched: 16. This chain's CDR3 is CASSLGGEQALFYGYTF. CDR3 nucleotide sequence: TGTGCCAGCAGCCTAGGGGGCGAACAGGCCTTATTCTATGGCTACACCTTC.

Only one count was recorded for this clone. V and J are TRBV10-1 and TRBJ2-2; a weak D match, TRBD1 (6 bases). V lost 3 bases and J lost 2, with 10 bases in between. The germline V gene encodes CDR1 WNHNN and CDR2 SYGVQD (reference sequence). This CDR3 has 15 amino acids. The CDR3 DNA reads TGCGCCAGCAGTGATCGGACAGCCAACACCGGGGAGCTGTTTTTT. This encodes CASSDRTANTGELFF.

The chain combines TRBV2 with TRBJ2-1, with D perhaps assigned TRBD1 or TRBD2 (5 bases each). With 6 bases removed from V and 6 bases from J, the gap between germline ends came to 18 bases. Germline V lookup: CDR1 SNHLY, CDR2 FYNNEI. This CDR3 is built from 15 residues. The CDR3 DNA reads TGTGCCAGCAGCTCGGCCGGGACCGGGATCAATGAGCAGTTCTTC. Its protein is CASSSAGTGINEQFF.

For this clone: At one of its ends the junction is not consistent with the germline gene, which may arise from a read error. This chain joins TRBV7-7 and TRBJ2-2; 7 bases align to TRBD2. Per the germline V gene, CDR1 is SSHAT and CDR2 is FNYEAQ (reference sequence). The CDR3 length is 15 residues. The CDR3 DNA reads as TGTGCTAGCAGCTTTCTAGCGGAGAACACCGGGGAGCTGTTTTTT. It encodes CASSFLAENTGELFF.

The chain joins TRBV5-8 to TRBJ1-2; TRBD1 matches 7 bases. Germline V gene lookup returns CDR1 SGHTS and CDR2 YDEGEE. The CDR3 totals 13 residues. Trimming cost V 0 bases and J 12 bases; bases outside gene matches: 8. The CDR3 loop reads CASSLASRGLNTF. DNA for the CDR3: TGTGCCAGCAGCTTGGCTAGTAGGGGGCTAAACACCTTC.

This chain joins TRBV29-1 and TRBJ1-1; D might be TRBD1 (5 bases). CDR3 length: 12 residues. Germline V gene lookup returns CDR1 SQVTM and CDR2 ANQGSEA. V lost 7 bases and J lost 4, with 13 bases in between. The CDR3 DNA is TGCAGCGCCGGGACCGCCGGCACTGAAGCTTTCTTT. It encodes CSAGTAGTEAFF.

V gene TRBV6-5 combines with J gene TRBJ1-2; 7 bases line up with TRBD1. Trimming cost V 0 bases and J 8 bases; bases outside gene matches: 6. CDR3 length: 14 amino acids. CDR1 and CDR2 (germline): MNHEY, SVGAGI. CDR3 amino acids: CASSYSSTGYGYTF. CDR3 bases: TGTGCCAGCAGTTACTCTTCGACAGGGTACGGCTACACCTTC.

This clone was recorded once. Other DNA sequences in this sample translate to the same CDR3. This chain joins TRBV6-6 and TRBJ1-1; no definite D call. The CDR3 runs 13 residues. The V gene lost 2 bases and the J gene lost 2 bases, with 6 bases spanning the gap. Germline lookup yields CDR1 MNHNY and CDR2 SVGAGI (reference sequence). The CDR3 nucleotides read TGTGCCAGCAGTTACGGTTCAAACACTGAAGCTTTCTTT. Amino acids: CASSYGSNTEAFF.

This rearrangement joins TRBV2 to TRBJ1-4; D unresolved. Germline-derived CDR1 and CDR2 are SNHLY and FYNNEI. V gave up 5 bases and J gave up 1 base, with 14 bases separating them. The CDR3 totals 16 residues. The CDR3, as DNA: TGTGCCAGCAGTCGGTCGGGGAGAGGAACTAATGAAAAACTGTTTTTT. Its protein is CASSRSGRGTNEKLFF.

V and J are TRBV5-5 and TRBJ2-7; 10 bases are a match to TRBD2. J lost 0 bases, V lost 2 bases, and 2 bases had no gene match. The CDR3 length is 15 residues. Germline CDR1 reads SGHKS; CDR2 reads YYEKEE (reference sequence). The CDR3 region has the DNA TGTGCCAGCAGCTTAGGACTAGCGGCCTCCTACGAGCAGTACTTC. Translation gives CASSLGLAASYEQYF. Full variable domain (outside the CDR3, taken from reference TRBV5-5 and TRBJ2-7): DAGVTQSPTHLIKTRGQQVTLRCSPISGHKSVSWYQQVLGQGPQFIFQYYEKEERGRGNFPDRFSARQFPNYSSELNVNALLLGDSALYLCASSLGLAASYEQYFGPGTRLTVT.

The gene calls are TRBV18 and TRBJ2-7; 10 nucleotides line up with TRBD1. The V and J ends lost 1 base and 5 bases, in that order; junction bases with no gene match: 5. CDR1 and CDR2 from the germline V gene are KGHSH and LQKENI. The CDR3 contains 15 residues. The DNA for the CDR3 is TGTGCCAGCTCACCACTTCGGACAGGGGGTAACGAGCAGTACTTC. Translating gives CASSPLRTGGNEQYF.

This chain connects TRBV19 to TRBJ2-7; D perhaps matches TRBD1 (6 bases). The CDR3 has 15 amino acids. V shed 7 bases and J shed 2 bases, with 18 bases lying between them. The germline CDR1 and CDR2 sequences are LNHDA and SQIVND (reference sequence). The CDR3 loop is CASTHTGGQTYEQYF. Written as DNA, the CDR3 is TGTGCCAGTACCCACACGGGCGGACAGACCTACGAGCAGTACTTC.

The genes are TRBV30 and TRBJ2-7, with 7 positions matching TRBD2. Germline-derived CDR1 and CDR2 are GTSNPN and SVGIG (reference sequence). The CDR3 sequence is 15 residues long. After removal of 5 bases from V and 2 bases from J, the junction contained 12 bases not matched to a gene. In DNA form, the CDR3 reads TGTGCCTGGGCCCCAGGGAGGGTAAAAACCTACGAGCAGTACTTC. Residues: CAWAPGRVKTYEQYF.

V is TRBV27 and J is TRBJ1-5, with D unclear. V lost 6 bases and J 4 bases, leaving 13 bases between the germline ends. This CDR3 is 14 amino acids long. Germline lookup yields CDR1 MNHEY and CDR2 SMNVEV (reference sequence). This CDR3 is CASRAGRTNQPQHF. The CDR3 DNA sequence: TGTGCCAGCAGAGCTGGACGGACGAATCAGCCCCAGCATTTT.

In this sample, this clone turned up once. J is TRBJ1-5 and V is TRBV5-5; maybe TRBD1 (6 bases). The germline V gene has CDR1 SGHKS and CDR2 YYEKEE (reference sequence). The germline V and J ends were trimmed by 0 bases and 7 bases, with 11 bases remaining between them. CDR3 size: 14 residues. The CDR3 loop is CASSLEGVRQPQHF. The DNA of the CDR3 is TGTGCCAGCAGCTTGGAGGGGGTAAGGCAGCCCCAGCATTTT. The full variable domain, with the rest looked up from reference TRBV5-5 and TRBJ1-5, is DAGVTQSPTHLIKTRGQQVTLRCSPISGHKSVSWYQQVLGQGPQFIFQYYEKEERGRGNFPDRFSARQFPNYSSELNVNALLLGDSALYLCASSLEGVRQPQHFGDGTRLSIL.